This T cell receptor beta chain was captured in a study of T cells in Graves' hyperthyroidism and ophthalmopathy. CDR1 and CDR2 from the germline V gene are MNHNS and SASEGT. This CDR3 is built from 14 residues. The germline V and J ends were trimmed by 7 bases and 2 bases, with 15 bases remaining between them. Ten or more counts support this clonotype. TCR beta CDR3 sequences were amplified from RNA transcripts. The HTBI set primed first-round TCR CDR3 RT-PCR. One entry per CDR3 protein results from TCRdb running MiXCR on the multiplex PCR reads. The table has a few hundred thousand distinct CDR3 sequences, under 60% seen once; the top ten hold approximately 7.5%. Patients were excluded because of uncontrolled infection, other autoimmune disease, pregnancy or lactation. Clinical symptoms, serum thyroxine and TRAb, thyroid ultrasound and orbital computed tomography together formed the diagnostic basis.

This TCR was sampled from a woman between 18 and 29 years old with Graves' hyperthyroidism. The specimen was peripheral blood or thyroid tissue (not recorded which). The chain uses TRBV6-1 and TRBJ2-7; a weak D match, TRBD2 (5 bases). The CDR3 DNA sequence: TGTGCCAGCAAGGGAGTAGGCCGCCCCTACGAGCAGTACTTC. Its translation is CASKGVGRPYEQYF.